The T cell receptor (beta chain) under discussion was sequenced for a study of blood T cell repertoires in COVID-19. Donors were grouped by their self-reported clinical history. Only in-frame clones appear in the TCRdb table, and some are missing; sequencing was by immunoSEQ multiplex PCR. The sample has over 200,000 clones, approximately 90% seen once; the top ten hold 1.2%. The TCR sequence derives from a human donor in a cohort exposed to, infected with or recovered from COVID-19 (not recorded which). The donor label of this sample is uncertain. Sequencing input: PBMCs or T cells enriched from blood (not recorded which).

The CDR3 sequence: CASSFFGRQGSLNTEAFF. CDR3 bases: TGTGCCAGCAGCTTCTTTGGGAGACAGGGGTCGTTAAACACTGAAGCTTTCTTT. The rearrangement joins TRBV7-9 to TRBJ1-1; 8 bases map to TRBD1. The V gene end was trimmed by 3 bases and the J gene end by 2 bases; junction bases not matched to a gene: 14. The germline gives CDR1 SEHNR, CDR2 FQNEAQ (reference sequence). The CDR3 has 18 amino acids.